This T cell receptor beta chain comes out of a study of T cells after yellow fever vaccination. Overall study: Fractions low in cell number were prepared with SMART-Seq v4 Ultra Low Input.

Germline CDR1 and CDR2: LGHDT and YNNKEL (reference sequence). Trimming stripped 1 base from V and 5 bases from J, with 17 bases between. The CDR3 has 16 amino acids. A few counts support this clonotype. TCRdb processed the 5' RACE reads anew with MiXCR; each CDR3 protein has one entry. This sample has approximately 330,000 distinct CDR3 sequences, with roughly 4% found just once. This sequence originates from a man between 18 and 29 years old who received the YFV17D yellow fever vaccine. Source: PBMCs, taken 5 days after the yellow fever booster vaccination. The chain joins TRBV3-1 to TRBJ1-1; D is perhaps TRBD1 (5 bases). In DNA form, the CDR3 reads TGTGCCAGCAGCCAAGGGTATGGAAGCGGGGGAACTGAAGCTTTCTTT. Translation gives CASSQGYGSGGTEAFF. Complete variable domain (other parts from reference TRBV3-1 and TRBJ1-1): DTAVSQTPKYLVTQMGNDKSIKCEQNLGHDTMYWYKQDSKKFLKIMFSYNNKELIINETVPNRFSPKSPDKAHLNLHINSLELGDSAVYFCASSQGYGSGGTEAFFGQGTRLTVV.